Listed below are T cell receptor beta chains from one sample, sequenced in a study of blood T cell repertoires in COVID-19. The table came from immunoSEQ multiplex PCR; TCRdb's copy has only in-frame clones and leaves some out. The sample includes 88,000 or so clones, about 83% of them seen just once. The sequenced material came from peripheral blood. Every receptor here comes from a human donor in a cohort sampled during active COVID-19. CDR3s include the opening cysteine and the closing phenylalanine or tryptophan. The D gene is left open where the match is weak. Expanded clones get a size class; other rows say once, few or many, or leave the size out.

CDR3 DNA: TGTGCCAGCAGCCAAGGAGCGGAGGCAGATACGCAGTATTTT; CDR3 protein: CASSQGAEADTQYF; V gene: TRBV3-1/TRBV3-2; D gene: .; clone size: .; J gene: TRBJ2-3
CDR3 DNA: TGTGCCAGCAGCCCGAACGGGGGTGAGACCCAGTACTTC; CDR3 protein: CASSPNGGETQYF; V gene: TRBV7-8; D gene: .; clone size: few; J gene: TRBJ2-5
CDR3 DNA: TGTGCCAGCAGCGAGAATCAACTAGCAGGGACGCAGTATTTT; CDR3 protein: CASSENQLAGTQYF; V gene: TRBV7-9; D gene: .; clone size: .; J gene: TRBJ2-3
CDR3 DNA: TGTGCCAGCAGCTCGACAGGGCGTGAAGCTTTCTTT; CDR3 protein: CASSSTGREAFF; V gene: TRBV5-5; D gene: TRBD1; clone size: .; J gene: TRBJ1-1
CDR3 DNA: TGTGCCAGCAGTTCGGGACAGGGAGGAGGCTACACCTTC; CDR3 protein: CASSSGQGGGYTF; V gene: TRBV6-5; D gene: TRBD1; clone size: .; J gene: TRBJ1-2
CDR3 DNA: TGTGCCAGCAGTTACAAGAGCGGGGCTTACAATGAGCAGTTCTTC; CDR3 protein: CASSYKSGAYNEQFF; V gene: TRBV6-5; D gene: TRBD2; clone size: .; J gene: TRBJ2-1
CDR3 DNA: TGTGCCAGCAGTTTATCTCTACCCGGAGATACGCAGTATTTT; CDR3 protein: CASSLSLPGDTQYF; V gene: TRBV27; D gene: .; clone size: .; J gene: TRBJ2-3
CDR3 DNA: TGTGCCAGCAGTCTAACTAGGGACACCGGTGAAGCTTTCTTT; CDR3 protein: CASSLTRDTGEAFF; V gene: TRBV6-4; D gene: .; clone size: .; J gene: TRBJ1-1
CDR3 DNA: TGCGCCAGCAGCTTCCTGGGAGACGAGCAGTACTTC; CDR3 protein: CASSFLGDEQYF; V gene: TRBV5-1; D gene: .; clone size: .; J gene: TRBJ2-7
CDR3 DNA: TGTGCCAGCAGCTTGACGACAGGGACAACTGGAAACACCATATATTTT; CDR3 protein: CASSLTTGTTGNTIYF; V gene: TRBV7-8; D gene: TRBD1; clone size: .; J gene: TRBJ1-3
CDR3 DNA: TGTGCCAGTAGCCGGGAGAGGGGTGGCGGCTACACCTTC; CDR3 protein: CASSRERGGGYTF; V gene: TRBV19; D gene: .; clone size: .; J gene: TRBJ1-2
CDR3 DNA: TGTGCCAGCTCCCGGCCGACAGACCAAGCTGAAGCTTTCTTT; CDR3 protein: CASSRPTDQAEAFF; V gene: TRBV18; D gene: .; clone size: .; J gene: TRBJ1-1
CDR3 DNA: TGTGCCAGCAGCGTTAGCGGGGGGCCACCTCAAGAGACCCAGTACTTC; CDR3 protein: CASSVSGGPPQETQYF; V gene: TRBV9; D gene: TRBD2; clone size: .; J gene: TRBJ2-5
CDR3 DNA: TGTGCCAGCAGCTCCCCTGTTCCTACCGGGGAGCTGTTTTTT; CDR3 protein: CASSSPVPTGELFF; V gene: TRBV11-1; D gene: .; clone size: .; J gene: TRBJ2-2
CDR3 DNA: TGTGCCAGTGGAGGAGGGACCGCTTCCTTCTTT; CDR3 protein: CASGGGTASFF; V gene: TRBV6-5; D gene: .; clone size: .; J gene: TRBJ1-1
CDR3 DNA: TGTGCCACCAGCAGGGATCAACGGAGGCAGTACTTC; CDR3 protein: CATSRDQRRQYF; V gene: TRBV15; D gene: .; clone size: .; J gene: TRBJ2-7
CDR3 DNA: TGTGCCAGCAGTTATGACAATAATTCACCCCTCCACTTT; CDR3 protein: CASSYDNNSPLHF; V gene: TRBV6-6; D gene: .; clone size: few; J gene: TRBJ1-6
CDR3 DNA: TGTGCCAGCAGCGTAGGGACAGGGCTGAACACCATATATTTT; CDR3 protein: CASSVGTGLNTIYF; V gene: TRBV9; D gene: TRBD1; clone size: .; J gene: TRBJ1-3